Below, 20 T cell receptor beta chains from the same sample are listed, as sequenced in a study of T cell changes during pregnancy in multiple sclerosis. Method: immunoSEQ multiplex PCR; TCRdb's copy keeps in-frame clones and lacks some. The sample holds tens of thousands of clones, around 90% seen once. The sample in question was CD4+ T cells from peripheral blood mononuclear cells, obtained in the third trimester of pregnancy. All receptors derive from a female donor with multiple sclerosis, enrolled in a pregnancy study.

This rearrangement joins TRBV30 to TRBJ2-7, with TRBD2 identical over 10 bases. This CDR3 region has 16 residues. J was trimmed by 4 bases and V by 8 bases; bases with no gene match: 17. Germline CDR1 is GTSNPN and CDR2 is SVGIG (reference sequence). The CDR3 region is CAVTRGRASGRYEQYF. CDR3 nucleotide sequence: TGTGCCGTGACTCGTGGCCGGGCTAGCGGGAGATACGAGCAGTACTTC.

This chain links TRBV28 with TRBJ2-1; tentatively, D is TRBD2 (5 bases). V was clipped by 4 bases and J by 8 bases, with 18 bases between them. Germline V gene sequence: CDR1 MDHEN, CDR2 SYDVKM. This CDR3 has 15 residues. The CDR3 DNA follows: TGTGCCAGCAGTTCGCCGGGTTACGGGAACGATGAGCAGTTCTTC. It codes for CASSSPGYGNDEQFF.

The chain recombines TRBV18 with TRBJ2-7; perhaps TRBD2 as D (5 bases). The CDR3 totals 14 residues. The germline gives CDR1 KGHSH, CDR2 LQKENI. The V gene lost 4 bases and the J gene lost 1 base, with 11 bases spanning the gap. For the CDR3, the DNA is TGTGCCAGCTCACAAGCGGACGGATCCTACGAGCAGTACTTC. Its translation: CASSQADGSYEQYF. Full variable domain (outside the CDR3, taken from reference TRBV18 and TRBJ2-7): NAGVMQNPRHLVRRRGQEARLRCSPMKGHSHVYWYRQLPEEGLKFMVYLQKENIIDESGMPKERFSAEFPKEGPSILRIQQVVRGDSAAYFCASSQADGSYEQYFGPGTRLTVT.

On this clone: The sample has other DNA sequences that encode this CDR3 too. The chain employs TRBV5-1 and TRBJ2-1, with 8 bases matching TRBD1. V lost 3 bases and J lost 5; bases outside the gene matches: 10. CDR1 is SGHRS and CDR2 is YFSETQ in the germline V gene. The CDR3 totals 16 residues. DNA of the CDR3: TGCGCCAGCAGCTGGGGAACCGGGACAGGCGACAATGAGCAGTTCTTC. This codes for CASSWGTGTGDNEQFF.

This clone was observed once. J is TRBJ2-7 and V is TRBV19, with 8 nucleotides matching TRBD2. The J segment lost 2 bases and the V segment lost 3 bases, leaving 6 bases of the junction unmatched. CDR3 length: 15 amino acids. Germline V gene sequence: CDR1 LNHDA, CDR2 SQIVND (reference sequence). CDR3 amino acids: CASSIRGGVPYEQYF. CDR3 bases: TGTGCCAGTAGTATTCGGGGGGGAGTCCCCTACGAGCAGTACTTC.

This chain joins TRBV7-2 and TRBJ2-7; 11 bases align to TRBD2. Trimming removed 1 base from V and 7 bases from J; junction bases left unmatched: 12. The CDR3 has 17 amino acids. Per germline, CDR1 SGHTA and CDR2 FQGNSA. This chain's CDR3 is CASSLGTASGRTLEQYF. DNA for the CDR3: TGTGCCAGCAGCTTAGGAACGGCTAGCGGGAGGACATTGGAGCAGTACTTC.

This sequence joins TRBV28 and TRBJ1-1; D is unresolved. V was clipped by 2 bases and J by 6 bases, with 10 bases between them. The CDR3 is 13 residues long. Germline V gene data show CDR1 as MDHEN and CDR2 as SYDVKM. The CDR3 loop reads CASSLGGIPEAFF. Here the CDR3 DNA reads TGTGCCAGCAGTTTAGGAGGGATCCCTGAAGCTTTCTTT.

The V call is TRBV29-1, the J call TRBJ2-4; TRBD2 matches 14 bases. The germline gives CDR1 SQVTM, CDR2 ANQGSEA. This CDR3 spans 16 amino acids. V dropped 3 bases and J dropped 6; count of bases not matched to a gene: 7. Here the CDR3 reads CSVEGLAGEVGNIQYF. CDR3 DNA: TGCAGCGTTGAGGGACTAGCGGGAGAAGTAGGAAACATTCAGTACTTC.

The count of this clone is one. The rearrangement links TRBV5-1 to TRBJ2-7; 8 bases are shared with TRBD1. There are 15 residues in the CDR3. Germline V gene data show CDR1 as SGHRS and CDR2 as YFSETQ. Trimming cost V 0 bases and J 6 bases; bases outside gene matches: 8. The CDR3 sequence is CASSLVAGGSGEQYF. In DNA form, the CDR3 reads TGCGCCAGCAGCTTGGTGGCAGGGGGCTCCGGCGAGCAGTACTTC. Full variable domain (rest looked up from reference TRBV5-1 and TRBJ2-7): KAGVTQTPRYLIKTRGQQVTLSCSPISGHRSVSWYQQTPGQGLQFLFEYFSETQRNKGNFPGRFSGRQFSNSRSEMNVSTLELGDSALYLCASSLVAGGSGEQYFGPGTRLTVT.

The genes are TRBV30 and TRBJ1-6; 8 bases line up with TRBD1. J lost 7 bases, V lost 3 bases, and 5 bases had no gene match. Germline assignment: CDR1 GTSNPN and CDR2 SVGIG (reference sequence). The CDR3 extends over 14 amino acids. In nucleotides, the CDR3 is TGTGCCTGGAGAGCGGACAGGGTAAATTCACCCCTCCACTTT. It yields the protein CAWRADRVNSPLHF.

The V and J genes are TRBV28 and TRBJ2-3; D perhaps matches TRBD2 (6 bases). The CDR3 runs to 18 residues. Per the germline V gene, CDR1 is MDHEN and CDR2 is SYDVKM. V lost 6 bases to trimming and J lost 1 base, with 23 bases between them. The CDR3 nucleotides are TGTGCCAGCAGCCCCGACTACGCGGGATTTGGGGGCACAGATACGCAGTATTTT. Its translation: CASSPDYAGFGGTDTQYF.

The genes are TRBV7-9 and TRBJ2-3; maybe TRBD2 (5 bases). Germline V lookup: CDR1 SEHNR, CDR2 FQNEAQ (reference sequence). The CDR3 has 16 residues. V shed 1 base and J shed 4 bases, with 15 bases lying between them. The CDR3 DNA reads as TGTGCCAGCAGCTTAGGTTTTTCAGGAGGCGCAGATACGCAGTATTTT. This encodes CASSLGFSGGADTQYF. Variable domain in full (rest from reference TRBV7-9 and TRBJ2-3): DTGVSQNPRHKITKRGQNVTFRCDPISEHNRLYWYRQTLGQGPEFLTYFQNEAQLEKSRLLSDRFSAERPKGSFSTLEIQRTEQGDSAMYLCASSLGFSGGADTQYFGPGTRLTVL.

The CDR3 region is CASSKERRDPHQPQHF. The CDR3 DNA reads TGTGCCAGCAGCAAAGAAAGGAGGGACCCCCATCAGCCCCAGCATTTT. The genes are TRBV21-1 and TRBJ1-5. TRBV21-1 is a listed pseudogene. This CDR3 contains 16 residues.

In DNA form, the CDR3 reads TGTGCCTGGTCCACCCATCTTGGCCAGCCCCAGCATTTT. Encoded protein: CAWSTHLGQPQHF. The chain has TRBV30 and TRBJ1-5, with unresolved D. V dropped 5 bases and J dropped 7 bases, with 15 bases sitting between them. The germline V gene has CDR1 GTSNPN and CDR2 SVGIG (reference sequence). The CDR3 length is 13 residues.

This sequence joins TRBV28 and TRBJ2-5, with 9 bases identical to TRBD1. CDR1 MDHEN and CDR2 SYDVKM come from the germline V gene. The CDR3 has 15 amino acids. V shed 3 bases, J shed 1 base, and the junction held 3 bases outside the gene matches. The CDR3 here is CASSFRGQGQETQYF. The CDR3 DNA is TGTGCCAGCAGTTTCCGGGGACAGGGCCAAGAGACCCAGTACTTC.

CDR3 loop: CASSLTSRGSTDTQYF. The CDR3 DNA reads as TGTGCCAGCTCACTAACCTCACGCGGGAGCACAGATACGCAGTATTTT. The chain has TRBV18 and TRBJ2-3; D might be TRBD2 (5 bases). The germline V gene encodes CDR1 KGHSH and CDR2 LQKENI. The CDR3 has 16 amino acids. V lost 4 bases and J lost 0, with 14 bases in between.

V and J are TRBV21-1 and TRBJ2-1; TRBD1 is the table's D call, not checked against the DNA. TRBV21-1 is listed as a pseudogene. The CDR3 loop spans 16 amino acids. In nucleotides, the CDR3 is TGTGCCGGCTATATCGACAGGGGGCTCTATCAGAATGAGCAGTTCTTC. As protein: CAGYIDRGLYQNEQFF.

The chain is built from TRBV5-6 and TRBJ1-4; maybe TRBD1 (5 bases). V lost 4 bases and J 8 bases, leaving 15 bases between the germline ends. The CDR3 consists of 14 residues. The germline CDR1 and CDR2 sequences are SGHDT and YYEEEE. In nucleotides, the CDR3 is TGTGCCAGCAGCAGGCAGGGCCAAAAAGAAAAACTGTTTTTT. Protein sequence: CASSRQGQKEKLFF.

V gene TRBV7-9 combines with J gene TRBJ2-3; 8 bases align to TRBD1. J was trimmed by 5 bases and V by 7 bases; bases with no gene match: 11. Germline lookup yields CDR1 SEHNR and CDR2 FQNEAQ (reference sequence). CDR3 length equals 15 residues. Here the CDR3 reads CASTVGQGVIDTQYF. Written as DNA, the CDR3 is TGTGCCAGCACCGTAGGACAGGGTGTGATAGATACGCAGTATTTT.

A single count supports this clone. The chain combines TRBV2 with TRBJ1-5; TRBD1 matches 7 bases. Germline CDR1 reads SNHLY; CDR2 reads FYNNEI. V trimming: 7 bases; J trimming: 4 bases; junction bases outside the gene matches: 10. The CDR3 spans 15 residues. Here the CDR3 reads CASTTEDRANQPQHF. CDR3 DNA: TGTGCCAGCACGACGGAAGACAGGGCTAATCAGCCCCAGCATTTT.